This T cell receptor (beta chain) emerged from a study of T cell responses to AZD1222 COVID-19 vaccine. Study results and limitations: Baseline seropositivity occurred in only 5 to 7 AZD1222 recipients. Spike-spanning, vaccine-associated CD4 TCRs were dominant at 160-218 and 743-854. It should be noted that donors were predominantly white British and more often female, and clonal diversity was possibly underestimated.

The CDR3 consists of 18 residues. Looked up from germline, CDR1 is WNHNN and CDR2 is SYGVQD (reference sequence). V lost 6 bases to trimming and J lost 1 base; unmatched junction nucleotides: 8. This clone has just a few counts. Its antigen remains unknown. Second-dose timings of about 4 or about 12 weeks were pooled. Method: immunoSEQ multiplex PCR; TCRdb's copy keeps in-frame clones and lacks some. The table records tens of thousands of clones, just over 85% of them present only once. The sample in question was peripheral blood, obtained 28 days after the second AZD1222 dose. V and J are TRBV10-1 and TRBJ2-3, with TRBD2 matching 15 bases. The origin of this receptor is an adult who received the AZD1222 COVID-19 vaccine. The CDR3 DNA follows: TGCGCCAGCAGCCCACAGGGACTAGCGGGAGGCCGCACAGATACGCAGTATTTT. It specifies CASSPQGLAGGRTDTQYF.